These 29 T cell receptor beta chains share one sample of origin, sequenced in a study of metastatic and nonmetastatic thyroid tumors. TCRdb re-called clones via MiXCR from the PCR reads. The table lists about 40,000 clones, roughly a sixth of them singletons. There were no patients who had received any treatment before thyroid surgery. Sequenced input: blood. The receptors were sampled from a female donor with papillary thyroid cancer or a benign thyroid nodule (not recorded which). Some clones in this sample may be carry-over from other donors' samples.

This clone came up many times. The chain couples TRBV28 to TRBJ1-1, with TRBD1 as a possible D gene (6 bases). Germline V CDR1 and CDR2: MDHEN, SYDVKM. The V gene lost 3 bases and the J gene lost 11 bases, with 13 bases spanning the gap. The CDR3 runs to 12 residues. The CDR3 DNA is TGTGCCAGCAGTTTGGGAGACAGGCGGGCTTTCTTT. Translation gives CASSLGDRRAFF.

The chain recombines TRBV6-2 or TRBV6-3 with TRBJ2-7; perhaps TRBD2 as D (5 bases). V was pared by 4 bases and J by 4 bases, with 14 bases between. Germline V gene data show CDR1 as MNHEY and CDR2 as SVGEGT. CDR3 length: 14 residues. The CDR3 region is CASSSQRLQYEQYF. The CDR3 DNA follows: TGTGCCAGCAGTTCCCAGCGGCTGCAGTACGAGCAGTACTTC.

V and J are TRBV6-2 or TRBV6-3 and TRBJ1-1, with D perhaps matching TRBD1 (5 bases). Germline V gene sequence: CDR1 MNHEY, CDR2 SVGEGT. V lost 0 bases and J lost 4, with 12 bases in between. There are 15 residues in the CDR3. CDR3 sequence: CASSYSRLGTTEAFF. CDR3 DNA sequence: TGTGCCAGCAGTTACTCACGTTTGGGGACCACTGAAGCTTTCTTT.

This clone has ten or more counts. The CDR3 nucleotides are TGTGCCACGACCGAAGGACAGGGGGATGTTGAGCAGTTCTTC. Translated: CATTEGQGDVEQFF. The gene calls are TRBV15 and TRBJ2-1, with 10 bases identical to TRBD1. Germline V gives CDR1 LNHNV, CDR2 YYDKDF (reference sequence). With V trimmed by 9 bases and J by 9 bases, 11 bases remained unmatched. The CDR3 sequence is 14 residues long.

This clone was seen many times. This chain connects TRBV10-3 to TRBJ2-5; 9 bases match TRBD2. Germline V CDR1 and CDR2: ENHRY, SYGVKD. The CDR3 contains 16 residues. V lost 3 bases, J lost 4 bases, and 9 bases stayed unmatched. The DNA of the CDR3 is TGTGCCATCAGTGACAGAGTTAGCGGGAGTGGAGAGACCCAGTACTTC. Its translation is CAISDRVSGSGETQYF.

Note on this clone: A much larger clone differs by one base, so this may be a read error. The chain couples TRBV6-1 to TRBJ1-5; D unresolved. The CDR3 length is 15 residues. From germline, CDR1 is MNHNS and CDR2 SASEGT. CDR3 DNA sequence: TGCGCCAGCAGTTCCCCGGACCTTAGCAATCAGCCCCAGCATTTT. Translated: CASSSPDLSNQPQHF.

The chain uses TRBV5-4 and TRBJ1-6; D perhaps matches TRBD1 (5 bases). Germline CDR1 SGHNT, CDR2 YYREEE (reference sequence). This CDR3 has 15 amino acids. V shed 4 bases and J shed 5 bases, with 13 bases lying between them. CDR3 DNA sequence: TGTGCCAGCAGCACCGGGACTTCTAATAATTCACCCCTCCACTTT. Its protein product is CASSTGTSNNSPLHF.

The rearrangement links TRBV20-1 to TRBJ1-2, with D hard to call. This CDR3 comprises 11 residues. Trimming removed 0 bases from V and 3 bases from J, with 2 bases in between. CDR1 is DFQATT and CDR2 is SNEGSKA in the germline V gene (reference sequence). CDR3 loop: CSARDDYGYTF. CDR3 coding DNA: TGCAGTGCTAGAGATGACTATGGCTACACCTTC.

This clone was detected ten times or more. The chain employs TRBV20-1 and TRBJ2-1; 8 positions match TRBD2. Germline V gene data show CDR1 as DFQATT and CDR2 as SNEGSKA (reference sequence). The CDR3 extends over 18 amino acids. The ends lost 5 bases at V and 3 bases at J; junction bases unmatched: 18. CDR3 nucleotide sequence: TGCAGTGCTTCCCCCCTTAGTAATAGCGGGATCTACTACAATGAGCAGTTCTTC. Translated, it gives CSASPLSNSGIYYNEQFF.

Regarding this clone: The germline gene is not matched at one end of the junction; a read error may be the cause. The CDR3 reads CASCWAHPTNGKLFF. CDR3 nucleotide sequence: TGTGCCAGTTGCTGGGCACACCCAACTAATGGAAAACTGTTTTTT. The chain carries TRBV6-1 and TRBJ1-4; no definite D call. The CDR3 loop spans 15 amino acids. Germline V gene data show CDR1 as MNHNS and CDR2 as SASEGT.

This clone was recorded at least ten times. The V call is TRBV15, the J call TRBJ1-2, with 9 bases fitting TRBD1. Germline V lookup: CDR1 LNHNV, CDR2 YYDKDF (reference sequence). V lost 0 bases and J lost 4; bases outside the gene matches: 3. This CDR3 has 15 residues. Written as DNA, the CDR3 is TGTGCCACCAGCAGAGAACAGGGGGCGGGCTATGGCTACACCTTC. Amino acids: CATSREQGAGYGYTF.

This clone was seen at least ten times. The V gene is TRBV5-6, the J gene TRBJ1-4, with 8 bases aligning to TRBD1. Per germline, CDR1 SGHDT and CDR2 YYEEEE. After removal of 4 bases from V and 7 bases from J, the junction contained 6 bases not matched to a gene. The CDR3 totals 14 residues. CDR3 sequence: CASSPDRAGEKLFF. In nucleotides, the CDR3 is TGTGCCAGCAGCCCGGACAGGGCGGGTGAAAAACTGTTTTTT. Supplemented by reference TRBV5-6 and TRBJ1-4, the full variable domain reads DAGVTQSPTHLIKTRGQQVTLRCSPKSGHDTVSWYQQALGQGPQFIFQYYEEEERQRGNFPDRFSGHQFPNYSSELNVNALLLGDSALYLCASSPDRAGEKLFFGSGTQLSVL.

By share, this clone counts as medium-sized. The chain couples TRBV12-3 or TRBV12-4 to TRBJ1-3, with D hard to call. CDR3 size: 14 residues. The ends were cut back, 6 bases at V and 0 bases at J, with 9 bases in the middle. Written as DNA, the CDR3 is TGTGCCAGCAGCCCACCGGGCTCTGGAAACACCATATATTTT. Protein product: CASSPPGSGNTIYF.

This clone was detected ten times or more. The genes are TRBV2 and TRBJ1-2, with D unresolved. CDR1 and CDR2 from the germline V gene are SNHLY and FYNNEI. The V gene lost 3 bases and the J gene lost 3 bases, with 11 bases spanning the gap. CDR3 length: 14 amino acids. In DNA form, the CDR3 reads TGTGCCAGCAGTGAGTGGGTCAGAGACTATGGCTACACCTTC. The encoded protein is CASSEWVRDYGYTF.

This rearrangement joins TRBV28 to TRBJ1-4, with 9 positions matching TRBD1. Germline V CDR1 and CDR2: MDHEN, SYDVKM. V lost 6 bases and J lost 1; bases outside the gene matches: 9. This CDR3 comprises 17 residues. The CDR3 DNA sequence: TGTGCCAGCAGCCCGGGACAGGGCGCCCTAACTAATGAAAAACTGTTTTTT. Its translation: CASSPGQGALTNEKLFF.

This clone came up many times. V usage is TRBV7-9 and J usage is TRBJ2-3; D is unclear. This CDR3 comprises 12 residues. CDR1 is SEHNR and CDR2 is FQNEAQ in the germline V gene (reference sequence). Trimming took 5 bases from V and 4 from J, leaving 7 bases between them. The CDR3 DNA reads TGTGCCAGCAGCGCCCAATCAGATACGCAGTATTTT. This codes for CASSAQSDTQYF.

This CDR3 reads CASSYAPGTGVYEQYF. CDR3 coding DNA: TGTGCCAGCAGTTACGCCCCCGGGACAGGGGTTTACGAGCAGTACTTC. V is TRBV6-2 or TRBV6-3 and J is TRBJ2-7, with TRBD1 identical over 10 bases. The CDR3 spans 16 residues. Trimming took 2 bases from V and 4 from J; bases not matched to a gene: 8. Germline V gene data show CDR1 as MNHEY and CDR2 as SVGEGT.

By share, this clone ranks as medium-sized. The chain couples TRBV6-1 to TRBJ2-7, with TRBD1 identical over 10 bases. The CDR3 contains 14 residues. Unmatched junction bases numbered 8, after V lost 6 bases and J lost 6 bases. In germline, CDR1 is MNHNS, CDR2 SASEGT. This CDR3 reads CASSRGTGEFEQYF. In DNA, the CDR3 is TGTGCCAGCAGCCGTGGGACAGGGGAATTCGAGCAGTACTTC.

This clone was seen repeatedly, ten times or more. V gene TRBV4-1 combines with J gene TRBJ1-4; D is unresolved. Germline lookup yields CDR1 MGHRA and CDR2 YSYEKL. V lost 2 bases to trimming and J lost 8 bases, with 6 bases between them. The CDR3 is 12 amino acids. The CDR3 spells CASSQPYEKLFF. The CDR3 DNA follows: TGCGCCAGCAGCCAACCATACGAAAAACTGTTTTTT.

The chain combines TRBV6-1 with TRBJ1-2, with 8 bases matching TRBD1. V shed 8 bases, J shed 3 bases, and the junction held 2 bases outside the gene matches. This CDR3 has 12 amino acids. Germline values: CDR1 MNHNS, CDR2 SASEGT. The CDR3 here is CASGQGDYGYTF. The CDR3 DNA reads as TGTGCCAGCGGACAGGGCGACTATGGCTACACCTTC.

This clone was seen many times. This rearrangement joins TRBV27 to TRBJ2-1; a possible D gene is TRBD2 (6 bases). Germline V gives CDR1 MNHEY, CDR2 SMNVEV (reference sequence). Deletions cut 5 bases from V and 1 base from J, with 15 bases between. This CDR3 has 16 residues. The CDR3 region has the DNA TGTGCCAGCAGTCCGGGGACTGCAAGTTCCTACAATGAGCAGTTCTTC. It encodes CASSPGTASSYNEQFF.

The chain uses TRBV20-1 and TRBJ1-2; 9 bases agree with TRBD1. The CDR3 contains 13 residues. Trimming took 4 bases from V and 8 from J; bases not matched to a gene: 8. Germline assignment: CDR1 DFQATT and CDR2 SNEGSKA (reference sequence). CDR3 DNA: TGCAGTGCTACATCGGGACAGGGAAGCGGCTACACCTTC. Protein sequence: CSATSGQGSGYTF.

This clone has ten or more counts. The V and J genes are TRBV11-2 and TRBJ2-7, with 8 bases that match TRBD1. V was pared by 4 bases and J by 6 bases, with 8 bases of the junction left unmatched. The length of the CDR3 is 14 residues. Germline V gives CDR1 SGHAT, CDR2 FQNNGV. CDR3 protein: CASSSGGQESEQYF. The CDR3 DNA reads TGTGCCAGCAGCTCTGGGGGACAGGAGTCCGAGCAGTACTTC.

Concerning this clone itself: The junction shows a germline mismatch at one end, possibly a read error. V and J are TRBV5-1 and TRBJ2-5, with D tentatively TRBD1 (6 bases). The CDR3 consists of 14 residues. Per germline, CDR1 SGHRS and CDR2 YFSETQ. This CDR3 is CASSFRDIQDTQYF. The CDR3 DNA follows: TGCGCCAGCAGCTTCCGGGACATCCAAGATACCCAGTACTTC. The variable domain in full, completed from reference TRBV5-1 and TRBJ2-5, reads KAGVTQTPRYLIKTRGQQVTLSCSPISGHRSVSWYQQTPGQGLQFLFEYFSETQRNKGNFPGRFSGRQFSNSRSEMNVSTLELGDSALYLCASSFRDIQDTQYFGPGTRLLVL.

This clone was counted only a few times. This chain uses TRBV6-1 with TRBJ1-1; D gene unclear. The length of the CDR3 is 14 residues. V gave up 1 base and J gave up 1 base, with 7 bases separating them. Looked up from germline, CDR1 is MNHNS and CDR2 is SASEGT. This CDR3 is CASSEDGRNTEAFF. CDR3 nucleotide sequence: TGTGCCAGCAGTGAAGACGGGAGGAACACTGAAGCTTTCTTT.

Regarding this clone: The junction departs from the called germline gene at one end, perhaps through a read error. This sequence joins TRBV2 and TRBJ2-3; D perhaps matches TRBD2 (5 bases). This CDR3 is built from 17 residues. Germline CDR1 and CDR2: SNHLY and FYNNEI. This CDR3 is CASTHLGNLTTTDAQYF. For the CDR3, the DNA is TGTGCCAGCACCCACCTCGGGAATCTTACCACCACAGATGCGCAGTATTTT.

This clone has ten or more counts. The junction differs from germline at one of its ends, possibly a read error. J is TRBJ2-7 and V is TRBV7-7; D remains unclear. CDR3 length: 16 amino acids. The germline gives CDR1 SSHAT, CDR2 FNYEAQ (reference sequence). CDR3 DNA sequence: TGTGCTAGCAGCCCCAGAGGCAGCGCCGATTTCTACGAGCAGTACTTC. This sequence encodes CASSPRGSADFYEQYF.

This clone was detected ten times or more. The genes are TRBV5-8 and TRBJ2-1, with TRBD1 matching 8 bases. Germline assignment: CDR1 SGHTS and CDR2 YDEGEE. J was trimmed by 9 bases and V by 3 bases; bases with no gene match: 14. The CDR3 runs 16 residues. CDR3 region: CASSWNRGSRVGEQFF. The CDR3 nucleotides are TGTGCCAGCAGCTGGAACAGGGGGTCAAGAGTCGGTGAGCAGTTCTTC.

This clone was detected only a few times. This CDR3 is missing its conserved last phenylalanine or tryptophan, likely due to a read error. Different DNA sequences within this sample yield the same CDR3. The gene calls are TRBV6-1 and TRBJ2-7; D ambiguous. Germline V gene lookup returns CDR1 MNHNS and CDR2 SASEGT. Trimming left V 3 bases short and J 2 bases short, with 2 bases between. The CDR3 contains 11 residues. CDR3 in amino acids: CASSDAYEQYL. The DNA of the CDR3 is TGTGCCAGCAGTGATGCCTACGAGCAGTACCTT.